One and the same sample provided the 19 T cell receptor beta chains below, sequenced in a study of blood T cell repertoires in COVID-19. The method was immunoSEQ multiplex PCR; TCRdb's version includes in-frame clones alone and lacks a portion of them. The repertoire holds over 100,000 clones, 85% to 90% seen once, with roughly 4.3% in the top ten. Material: peripheral blood. The receptors come from a man aged 60 to 69 with COVID-19, enrolled during active disease.

The V call is TRBV12-3 or TRBV12-4, the J call TRBJ1-1; D perhaps matches TRBD1 (5 bases). Trimming left V 3 bases short and J 7 bases short, with 12 bases between. The CDR3 length is 13 residues. This CDR3 reads CASSFQGSDEAFF. The CDR3 nucleotides are TGTGCCAGCAGTTTTCAGGGATCGGATGAAGCTTTCTTT.

This sequence joins TRBV2 and TRBJ1-1; 7 bases fit TRBD1. CDR1 SNHLY and CDR2 FYNNEI come from the germline V gene. The CDR3 spans 11 residues. Trimming removed 6 bases from V and 8 bases from J; junction bases left unmatched: 3. CDR3 coding DNA: TGTGCCAGCAGCACGACAGGGGAAGCTTTCTTT. Its translation is CASSTTGEAFF. The full variable domain, with the rest looked up from reference TRBV2 and TRBJ1-1, is EPEVTQTPSHQVTQMGQEVILRCVPISNHLYFYWYRQILGQKVEFLVSFYNNEISEKSEIFDDQFSVERPDGSNFTLKIRSTKLEDSAMYFCASSTTGEAFFGQGTRLTVV.

The CDR3 DNA sequence: TGTGCCAGCAGATACGCCGGGACAGCTAATGAAAAACTGTTTTTT. Protein: CASRYAGTANEKLFF. The chain uses TRBV6-5 and TRBJ1-4, with 7 bases aligning to TRBD1. Germline V lookup: CDR1 MNHEY, CDR2 SVGAGI. This CDR3 comprises 15 residues. The V segment lost 6 bases and the J segment 3 bases; nucleotides outside the gene matches: 7.

This clone was picked up one time. The rearrangement links TRBV6-1 to TRBJ1-5, with 7 bases matching TRBD1. The CDR3 extends over 18 amino acids. Per germline, CDR1 MNHNS and CDR2 SASEGT. V gave up 1 base and J gave up 0 bases; unmatched junction bases: 9. The DNA for the CDR3 is TGTGCCAGCAGTGAAGACGACAGGGCCCATTATAGCAATCAGCCCCAGCATTTT. It specifies CASSEDDRAHYSNQPQHF.

The chain has TRBV30 and TRBJ2-7, with 11 nucleotides matching TRBD1. CDR1 and CDR2 (germline): GTSNPN, SVGIG (reference sequence). The CDR3 covers 14 residues. Trimming took 7 bases from V and 5 from J; bases not matched to a gene: 10. This CDR3 is CAFSQGTGGNEQYF. The CDR3, as DNA: TGTGCCTTTTCTCAGGGGACAGGGGGAAACGAGCAGTACTTC.

This chain connects TRBV24-1 to TRBJ2-1, with 8 bases that match TRBD2. Germline V gene data show CDR1 as KGHDR and CDR2 as SFDVKD. The CDR3 sequence is 17 residues long. V gave up 0 bases and J gave up 5 bases; unmatched junction bases: 8. CDR3 sequence (DNA): TGTGCCACCAGTGATTTGTCTGCGCGGGGGGCAGACAATGAGCAGTTCTTC. Translation: CATSDLSARGADNEQFF.

This chain connects TRBV30 to TRBJ1-3; TRBD1 might be the D (5 bases). Deletions cut 4 bases from V and 8 bases from J, with 18 bases between. CDR1 GTSNPN and CDR2 SVGIG come from the germline V gene (reference sequence). The length of the CDR3 is 14 residues. The CDR3 DNA is TGTGCCTGGATGCAGGGATCCCTCCGGGACACCATATATTTT. Translating gives CAWMQGSLRDTIYF.

The gene calls are TRBV5-4 and TRBJ1-3; TRBD1 aligns across 12 bases. After removal of 0 bases from V and 2 bases from J, the junction contained 6 bases not matched to a gene. This CDR3 comprises 18 residues. Germline CDR1 and CDR2: SGHNT and YYREEE (reference sequence). Here the CDR3 reads CASSLGPGQGAAGNTIYF. In nucleotides, the CDR3 is TGTGCCAGCAGCTTGGGGCCGGGACAGGGGGCAGCTGGAAACACCATATATTTT.

This clone was observed once. The gene calls are TRBV6-2 or TRBV6-3 and TRBJ2-3; D unresolved. This CDR3 has 15 residues. CDR1 and CDR2 (germline): MNHEY, SVGEGT. Trimming removed 2 bases at V and 4 bases at J, with 13 bases between. The CDR3 loop reads CASSYMGLPPDTQYF. The CDR3, as DNA: TGTGCCAGCAGTTACATGGGCCTACCCCCAGATACGCAGTATTTT.

The V call is TRBV19, the J call TRBJ2-5; TRBD1 matches at 10 bases. Germline-derived CDR1 and CDR2 are LNHDA and SQIVND (reference sequence). J gave up 2 bases and V 6 bases, and 9 bases lay outside the gene matches. This CDR3 spans 16 amino acids. CDR3 protein: CASRNPPGQGQETQYF. CDR3 coding DNA: TGTGCCAGTAGAAATCCCCCGGGACAGGGGCAAGAGACCCAGTACTTC.

The chain uses TRBV7-9 and TRBJ1-4; 7 bases agree with TRBD1. The CDR3 spans 13 residues. Germline values: CDR1 SEHNR, CDR2 FQNEAQ (reference sequence). After removal of 5 bases from V and 8 bases from J, the junction contained 5 bases not matched to a gene. The DNA of the CDR3 is TGTGCCAGCAGCCCGACAGGGAGGGAAAAACTGTTTTTT. Translation gives CASSPTGREKLFF.

This chain connects TRBV9 to TRBJ2-7; no firm D call. Germline CDR1 is SGDLS and CDR2 is YYNGEE. This CDR3 has 15 amino acids. V was cut by 0 bases and J by 2 bases, with 12 bases left in between. This CDR3 is CASSVGIGAPYEQYF. Here the CDR3 DNA reads TGTGCCAGCAGCGTAGGAATTGGAGCACCCTACGAGCAGTACTTC.

The chain recombines TRBV19 with TRBJ1-3, with unresolved D. V was pared by 3 bases and J by 2 bases, with 20 bases between. Germline assignment: CDR1 LNHDA and CDR2 SQIVND (reference sequence). There are 18 residues in the CDR3. In DNA form, the CDR3 reads TGTGCCAGTAGTATCGCCCTGGGGAGCCGAATCCCTGGAAACACCATATATTTT. Translated, it gives CASSIALGSRIPGNTIYF. Looking up the rest from reference TRBV19 and TRBJ1-3 gives the full variable domain: DGGITQSPKYLFRKEGQNVTLSCEQNLNHDAMYWYRQDPGQGLRLIYYSQIVNDFQKGDIAEGYSVSREKKESFPLTVTSAQKNPTAFYLCASSIALGSRIPGNTIYFGEGSWLTVV.

The chain recombines TRBV6-1 with TRBJ2-3; 10 bases fit TRBD2. This CDR3 contains 15 residues. J lost 2 bases, V lost 3 bases, and 2 bases had no gene match. The V gene's germline CDR1 is MNHNS and CDR2 SASEGT. The CDR3 sequence is CASSDLAGATDTQYF. In DNA, the CDR3 is TGTGCCAGCAGTGATCTAGCGGGGGCCACAGATACGCAGTATTTT.

There are a few counts of this clone. The chain links TRBV25-1 to TRBJ2-2, with 8 bases that match TRBD1. This CDR3 spans 15 amino acids. In germline, CDR1 is MGHDK, CDR2 SYGVNS. Trimming cost V 2 bases and J 7 bases; bases outside gene matches: 6. CDR3 nucleotides: TGTGCCAGCAGTGAACAGGGGGCACGAGTCGGGGAGCTGTTTTTT. Its protein product is CASSEQGARVGELFF.

The chain combines TRBV27 with TRBJ1-6, with D perhaps TRBD1 (6 bases). Per the germline V gene, CDR1 is MNHEY and CDR2 is SMNVEV (reference sequence). This CDR3 contains 16 residues. The V and J ends lost 5 bases and 6 bases respectively, with 17 bases between them. The DNA for the CDR3 is TGTGCCAGCAGTCTCGAGGGGGGGGGCCGTAATTCACCCCTCCACTTT. Amino acid sequence: CASSLEGGGRNSPLHF.

The chain couples TRBV13 to TRBJ1-5; D not certain. Germline assignment: CDR1 PRHDT and CDR2 FYEKMQ (reference sequence). The V gene lost 0 bases and the J gene lost 2 bases, with 5 bases spanning the gap. The CDR3 runs to 14 residues. The CDR3 nucleotides read TGTGCCAGCAGCTTAGGGACTGGCAATCAGCCCCAGCATTTT. As protein: CASSLGTGNQPQHF.

The chain employs TRBV11-3 and TRBJ2-2; no clear D. Germline V lookup: CDR1 SGHNT, CDR2 YENEEA. This CDR3 is built from 15 residues. Trimming left V 0 bases short and J 4 bases short, with 9 bases between. In nucleotides, the CDR3 is TGTGCCAGCAGCTTAGAGTTGCGCGGCACCGGGGAGCTGTTTTTT. It specifies CASSLELRGTGELFF.

The chain employs TRBV10-2 and TRBJ2-5; possible D gene TRBD2, 6 bases. The germline CDR1 and CDR2 sequences are WSHSY and SAAADI. CDR3 length: 14 residues. V shed 6 bases and J shed 1 base, with 12 bases lying between them. CDR3 amino acids: CASRGLLFQETQYF. The CDR3 coding sequence is TGCGCCAGCAGGGGACTCCTGTTCCAAGAGACCCAGTACTTC.